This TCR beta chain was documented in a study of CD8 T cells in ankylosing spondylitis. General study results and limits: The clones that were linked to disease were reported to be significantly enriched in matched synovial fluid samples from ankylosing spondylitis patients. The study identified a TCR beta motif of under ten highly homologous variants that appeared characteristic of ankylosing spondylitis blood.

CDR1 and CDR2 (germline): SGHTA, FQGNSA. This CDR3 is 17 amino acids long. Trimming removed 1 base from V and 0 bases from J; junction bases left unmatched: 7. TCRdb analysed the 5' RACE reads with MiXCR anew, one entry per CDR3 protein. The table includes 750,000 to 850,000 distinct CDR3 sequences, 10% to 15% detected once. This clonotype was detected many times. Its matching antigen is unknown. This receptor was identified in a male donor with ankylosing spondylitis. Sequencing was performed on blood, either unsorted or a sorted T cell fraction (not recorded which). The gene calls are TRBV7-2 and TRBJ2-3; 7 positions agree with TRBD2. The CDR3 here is CASSLVGGYLSTDTQYF. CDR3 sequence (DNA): TGTGCCAGCAGCTTAGTCGGGGGGTACCTTAGCACAGATACGCAGTATTTT.